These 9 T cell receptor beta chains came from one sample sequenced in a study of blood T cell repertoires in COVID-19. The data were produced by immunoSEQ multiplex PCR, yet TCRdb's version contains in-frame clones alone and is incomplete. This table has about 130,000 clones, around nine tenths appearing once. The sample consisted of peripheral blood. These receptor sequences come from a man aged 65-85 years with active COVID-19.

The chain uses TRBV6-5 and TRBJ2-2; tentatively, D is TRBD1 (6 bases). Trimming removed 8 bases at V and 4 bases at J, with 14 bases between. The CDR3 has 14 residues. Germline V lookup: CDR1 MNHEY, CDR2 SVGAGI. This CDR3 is CASGGRAATGELFF. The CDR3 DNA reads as TGTGCCAGCGGGGGCAGGGCGGCCACCGGGGAGCTGTTTTTT.

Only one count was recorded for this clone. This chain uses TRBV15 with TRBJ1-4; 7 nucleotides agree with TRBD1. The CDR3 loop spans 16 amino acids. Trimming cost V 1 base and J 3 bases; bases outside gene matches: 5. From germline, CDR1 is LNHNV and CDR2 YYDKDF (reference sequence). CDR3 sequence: CATSRGDRAANEKLFF. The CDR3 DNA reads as TGTGCCACCAGCAGAGGTGACAGGGCGGCTAATGAAAAACTGTTTTTT.

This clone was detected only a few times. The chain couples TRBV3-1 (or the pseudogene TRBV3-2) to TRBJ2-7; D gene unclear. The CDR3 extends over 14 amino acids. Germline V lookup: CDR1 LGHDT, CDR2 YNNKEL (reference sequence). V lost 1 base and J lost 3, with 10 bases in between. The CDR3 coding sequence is TGTGCCAGCAGCCAAGGCTGGGCTGGCTACGAGCAGTACTTC. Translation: CASSQGWAGYEQYF.

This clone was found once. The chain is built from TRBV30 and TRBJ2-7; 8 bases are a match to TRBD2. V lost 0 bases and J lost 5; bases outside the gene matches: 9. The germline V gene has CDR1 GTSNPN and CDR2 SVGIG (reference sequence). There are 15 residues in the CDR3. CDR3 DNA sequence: TGTGCCTGGAGTGTAGGGTCGCGGGGGGATGACGAGCAGTACTTC. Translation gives CAWSVGSRGDDEQYF. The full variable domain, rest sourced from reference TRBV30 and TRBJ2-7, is SQTIHQWPATLVQPVGSPLSLECTVEGTSNPNLYWYRQAAGRGLQLLFYSVGIGQISSEVPQNLSASRPQDRQFILSSKKLLLSDSGFYLCAWSVGSRGDDEQYFGPGTRLTVT.

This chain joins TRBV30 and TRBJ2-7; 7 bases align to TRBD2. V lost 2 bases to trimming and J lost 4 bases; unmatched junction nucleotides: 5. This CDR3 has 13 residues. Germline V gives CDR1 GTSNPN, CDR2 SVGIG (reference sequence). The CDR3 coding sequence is TGTGCCTGGAGTTCCGGGAGGAGATACGAGCAGTACTTC. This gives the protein CAWSSGRRYEQYF.

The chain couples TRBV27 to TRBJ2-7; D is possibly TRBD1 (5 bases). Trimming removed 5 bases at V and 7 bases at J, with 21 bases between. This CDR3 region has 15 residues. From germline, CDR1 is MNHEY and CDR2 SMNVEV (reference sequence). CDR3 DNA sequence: TGTGCCAGCAGTACCCGCACAGGTCAAGTCGTAGAGCAGTACTTC. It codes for CASSTRTGQVVEQYF.

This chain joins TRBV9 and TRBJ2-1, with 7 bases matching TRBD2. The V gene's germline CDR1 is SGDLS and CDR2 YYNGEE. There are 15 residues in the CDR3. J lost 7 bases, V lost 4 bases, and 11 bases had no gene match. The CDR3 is CASSPPGTNWNEQFF. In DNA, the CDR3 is TGTGCCAGCAGCCCCCCCGGGACTAATTGGAATGAGCAGTTCTTC.

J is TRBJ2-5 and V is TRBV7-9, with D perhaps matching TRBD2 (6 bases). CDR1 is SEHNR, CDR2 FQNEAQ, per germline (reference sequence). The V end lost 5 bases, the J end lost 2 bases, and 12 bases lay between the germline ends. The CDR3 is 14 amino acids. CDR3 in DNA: TGTGCCAGCAGCCTGGGACTGGTACAAGAGACCCAGTACTTC. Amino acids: CASSLGLVQETQYF. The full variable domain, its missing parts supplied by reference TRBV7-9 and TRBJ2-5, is DTGVSQNPRHKITKRGQNVTFRCDPISEHNRLYWYRQTLGQGPEFLTYFQNEAQLEKSRLLSDRFSAERPKGSFSTLEIQRTEQGDSAMYLCASSLGLVQETQYFGPGTRLLVL.

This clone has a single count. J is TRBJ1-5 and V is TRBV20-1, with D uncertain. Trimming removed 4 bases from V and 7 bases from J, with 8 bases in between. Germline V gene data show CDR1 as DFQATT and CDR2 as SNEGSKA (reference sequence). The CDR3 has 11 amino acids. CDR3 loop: CSAKAAQPQHF. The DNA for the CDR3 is TGCAGTGCTAAGGCGGCGCAGCCCCAGCATTTT.